Ten or more counts support the clone carrying this T cell receptor (beta chain). The data belong to a study of Graves' ophthalmopathy and Graves' hyperthyroidism. CDR1 and CDR2 (germline): LNHDA, SQIVND (reference sequence). Trimming pared 3 bases from V and 2 bases from J, leaving 11 bases between. This CDR3 contains 14 residues. The TCR beta CDR3 regions underwent amplification from RNA transcripts. First-round RT-PCR used HTBI primers; second-round multiplex PCR followed. TCRdb reprocessed the multiplex PCR reads via MiXCR and lists one record per CDR3 protein. The table records about 220,000 distinct CDR3 sequences, approximately 21% of them present only once.

This TCR came from a woman aged 50 to 60 with Graves' ophthalmopathy. This chain links TRBV19 with TRBJ2-7; weak D call: TRBD1 (6 bases). Sequencing was performed on peripheral blood. In DNA form, the CDR3 reads TGTGCCAGTAGTATTGGCAGGGGACCCTACGAGCAGTACTTC. It is translated as CASSIGRGPYEQYF.